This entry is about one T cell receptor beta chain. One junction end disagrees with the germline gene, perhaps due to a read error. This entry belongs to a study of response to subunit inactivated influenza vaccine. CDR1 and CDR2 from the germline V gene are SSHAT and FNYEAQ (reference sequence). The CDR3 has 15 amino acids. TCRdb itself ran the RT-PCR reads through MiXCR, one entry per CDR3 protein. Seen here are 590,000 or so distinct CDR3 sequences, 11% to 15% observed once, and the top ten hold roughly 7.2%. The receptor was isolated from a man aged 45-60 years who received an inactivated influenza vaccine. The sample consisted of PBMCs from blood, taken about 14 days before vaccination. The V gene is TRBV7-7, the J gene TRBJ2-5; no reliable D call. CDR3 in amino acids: CASSLVMRFAETQYF. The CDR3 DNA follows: TGTGCTAGCAGCTTAGTCATGAGGTTCGCTGAGACCCAGTACTTC. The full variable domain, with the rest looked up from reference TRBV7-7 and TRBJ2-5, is GAGVSQSPRYKVTKRGQDVTLRCDPISSHATLYWYQQALGQGPEFLTYFNYEAQPDKSGLPSDRFSAERPEGSISTLTIQRTEQRDSAMYRCASSLVMRFAETQYFGPGTRLLVL.